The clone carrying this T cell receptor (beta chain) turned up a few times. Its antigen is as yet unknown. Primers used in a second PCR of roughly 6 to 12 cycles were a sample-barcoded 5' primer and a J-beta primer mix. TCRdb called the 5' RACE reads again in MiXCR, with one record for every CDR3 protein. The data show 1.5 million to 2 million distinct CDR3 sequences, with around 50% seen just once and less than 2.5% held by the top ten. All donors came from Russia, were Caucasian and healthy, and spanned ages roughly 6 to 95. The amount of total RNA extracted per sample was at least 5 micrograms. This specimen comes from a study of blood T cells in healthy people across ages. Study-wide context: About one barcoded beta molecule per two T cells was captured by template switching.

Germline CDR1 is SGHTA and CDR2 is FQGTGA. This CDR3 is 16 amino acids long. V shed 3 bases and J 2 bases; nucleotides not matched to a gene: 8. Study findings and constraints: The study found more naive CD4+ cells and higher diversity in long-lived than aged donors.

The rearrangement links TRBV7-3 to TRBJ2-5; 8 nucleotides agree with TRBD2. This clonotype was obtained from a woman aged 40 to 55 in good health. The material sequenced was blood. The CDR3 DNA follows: TGTGCCAGCAGCTTCGCGGCTAGCGGGTCTCAAGAGACCCAGTACTTC. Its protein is CASSFAASGSQETQYF.